The 5 T cell receptor beta chains below were found in one sample sequenced in a study of T cells and Merkel cell carcinoma outcomes. Some clones are missing from TCRdb's copy, which holds only in-frame ones; the method was immunoSEQ multiplex PCR. The data show roughly 3,500 clones, approximately 92% seen once. The sequencing input was tumor tissue from Merkel cell carcinoma. The receptor set was obtained from a human donor with Merkel cell carcinoma.

This chain uses TRBV27 with TRBJ2-7, with no clear D. The ends were cut back, 6 bases at V and 3 bases at J, with 6 bases in the middle. The CDR3 loop spans 11 amino acids. Germline V CDR1 and CDR2: MNHEY, SMNVEV (reference sequence). CDR3 loop: CASRNYYEQYF. In DNA form, the CDR3 reads TGTGCCAGCAGAAACTACTACGAGCAGTACTTC.

This rearrangement joins TRBV6-5 to TRBJ1-1, with TRBD1 identical over 7 bases. CDR3 size: 13 residues. Germline CDR1 MNHEY, CDR2 SVGAGI. V gave up 4 bases and J gave up 4 bases; unmatched junction bases: 3. The CDR3 nucleotides are TGTGCCAGCAGTTCCTCAGGGGGCACTGAAGCTTTCTTT. Protein: CASSSSGGTEAFF.

The V and J genes are TRBV28 and TRBJ1-5, with D unresolved. This CDR3 is 14 amino acids long. V gave up 6 bases and J gave up 0 bases, with 9 bases separating them. Germline CDR1 is MDHEN and CDR2 is SYDVKM. The CDR3 bases are TGTGCCAGCAGAGGTCCCTATAGCAATCAGCCCCAGCATTTT. Protein sequence: CASRGPYSNQPQHF.

J is TRBJ1-1 and V is TRBV11-2; D is perhaps TRBD1 (5 bases). Trimming took 4 bases from V and 10 from J, leaving 13 bases between them. The CDR3 length is 12 residues. Germline loops: CDR1 SGHAT, CDR2 FQNNGV. The CDR3 here is CASSSPGQIAFF. DNA for the CDR3: TGTGCCAGCAGCTCTCCGGGGCAAATAGCTTTCTTT. The whole variable domain, remainder taken from reference TRBV11-2 and TRBJ1-1, is EAGVAQSPRYKIIEKRQSVAFWCNPISGHATLYWYQQILGQGPKLLIQFQNNGVVDDSQLPKDRFSAERLKGVDSTLKIQPAKLEDSAVYLCASSSPGQIAFFGQGTRLTVV.

The chain links TRBV10-2 to TRBJ2-5, with TRBD2 identical over 9 bases. Germline trimming cut 10 bases from V and 1 base from J; bases unmatched to any gene: 4. Per the germline V gene, CDR1 is WSHSY and CDR2 is SAAADI. CDR3 size: 13 residues. The CDR3 loop is CAISTSGQETQYF. In DNA, the CDR3 is TGCGCCATCTCGACTAGCGGCCAAGAGACCCAGTACTTC.